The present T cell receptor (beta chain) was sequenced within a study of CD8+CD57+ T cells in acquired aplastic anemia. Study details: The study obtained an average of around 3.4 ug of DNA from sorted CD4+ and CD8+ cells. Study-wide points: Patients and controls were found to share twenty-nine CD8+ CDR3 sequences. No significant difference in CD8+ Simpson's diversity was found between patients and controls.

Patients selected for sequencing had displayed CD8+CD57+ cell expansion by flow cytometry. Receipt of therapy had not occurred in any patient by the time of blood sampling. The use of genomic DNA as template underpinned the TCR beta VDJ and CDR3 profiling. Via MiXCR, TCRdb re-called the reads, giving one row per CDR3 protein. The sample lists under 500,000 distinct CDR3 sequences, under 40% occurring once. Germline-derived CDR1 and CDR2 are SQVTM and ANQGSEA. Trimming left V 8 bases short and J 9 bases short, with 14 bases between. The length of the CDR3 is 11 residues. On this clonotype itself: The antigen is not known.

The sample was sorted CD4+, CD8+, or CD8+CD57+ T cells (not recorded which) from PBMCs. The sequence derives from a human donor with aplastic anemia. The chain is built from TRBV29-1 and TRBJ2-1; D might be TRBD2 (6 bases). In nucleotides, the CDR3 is TGCAGCTTGGAGCGACTAGTTGAGCAGTTCTTC. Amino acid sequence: CSLERLVEQFF.